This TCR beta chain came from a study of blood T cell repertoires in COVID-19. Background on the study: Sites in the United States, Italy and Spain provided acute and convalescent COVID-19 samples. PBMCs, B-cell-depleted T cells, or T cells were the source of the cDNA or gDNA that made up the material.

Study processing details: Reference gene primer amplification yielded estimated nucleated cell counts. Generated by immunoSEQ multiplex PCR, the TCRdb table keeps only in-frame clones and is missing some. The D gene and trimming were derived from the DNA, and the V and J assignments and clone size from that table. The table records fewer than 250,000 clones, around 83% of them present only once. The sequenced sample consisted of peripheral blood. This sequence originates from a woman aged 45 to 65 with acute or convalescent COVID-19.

CDR3: CAISADREDEQFF. The CDR3 DNA sequence: TGTGCCATCAGTGCGGACAGGGAGGATGAGCAGTTCTTC. The genes are TRBV10-3 and TRBJ2-1; 8 positions agree with TRBD1. Germline V gives CDR1 ENHRY, CDR2 SYGVKD. V lost 4 bases to trimming and J lost 8 bases; unmatched junction nucleotides: 4. This CDR3 spans 13 amino acids.